The entry that follows covers one TCR beta chain sequence. The clone's antigen remains unknown. The sample belongs to a study of T cells expressing NK-cell markers (dated by TCRdb to 2020 to 2022). Study-level background: TCR beta-chain repertoires were profiled in sorted CD3+CD56+NKG2C+, CD3+CD56+NKG2C- and CD3+CD56-NKG2C+ T-cell subsets from seven or eight donors. Illumina HiSeq 2000/2500, MiSeq or NextSeq was used to sequence libraries as 2 x 150 bp reads. All eight donors whose samples were sequenced were randomly selected healthy volunteers, three of them men and five women. Seven of the eight sequenced donors were HCMV-seropositive and one was HCMV-seronegative. The paper as a whole reports these results and caveats: For several donors, the dominant CD3+CD56+NKG2C+ clonotypes were among the top 10 CD8+ clonotypes and accounted for roughly 1.0-8% of CD8+ T cells. Whether the expanded NKG2C-expressing T cell clones were specific for HCMV antigens was left unclear. Those dominant clonotypes were again the most abundant among CD3+CD56-NKG2C+ cells in a handful of donors, at about 25-60.1%.

From its cysteine to its phenylalanine, the CDR3 spans 15 amino acids. A DNA sequence was not provided. CDR1 MNHNS and CDR2 SASEGT are derived from the germline V gene. To determine HCMV serostatus, a commercial ELISA kit was used to detect HCMV-specific IgG in serum. Peripheral blood mononuclear cells were isolated from blood by Ficoll density gradient centrifugation. Reads for this sample came from an Illumina HiSeq 2000. TCR beta cDNA libraries were made by 5'RACE template switching that added a universal primer site and unique molecular identifiers. cDNA synthesis was primed from the TCR beta constant segment and was followed by two successive PCR amplification steps. The original methods were these. Reads were demultiplexed and grouped by UMI with MIGEC, and clonotypes were assembled and quantified with MiTCR. Only TCR cDNA sequences supported by at least two reads were kept to exclude erroneous sequences. The tcR package was used for downstream repertoire analysis, and clonotypes were matched between fractions using CDR3 nucleotide sequence together with V segment. VDJmatch was used to annotate antigen specificity against VDJdb, with one amino acid substitution in CDR3 allowed. TCRdb reprocessed the reads and lists each CDR3 protein sequence as a single entry, with no DNA. The V and J calls, along with clone size, are taken from TCRdb and not from the paper's own processing. This sample's clone table shows 130,000 to 150,000 distinct CDR3 sequences. 9.5% to 15% of the sample goes to the ten largest clones.

This receptor was identified in a man in his late teens or twenties in good health. Donor details come from another sample of the same person, matched by shared clones. The source material was blood T cells: a sorted CD56 or NKG2C T cell subset, CD4+ or CD8+ T cells, or bulk PBMC T cells (not recorded which). The V and J genes are TRBV6-1 and TRBJ1-4; TCRdb's D gene call, TRBD1, goes unchecked for lack of DNA. The CDR3 here reads CASSTGVATNEKLFF.